This T cell receptor beta chain was sequenced during a study of shared clonotypes between healthy human individuals. Background on the study: CD4 naive and memory got three plates each, CD8 naive two, CD8 memory one.

CD45RO-negative, CCR7-positively selected cells formed the naive CD8 fraction, excluding terminally differentiated effector memory CD45RA+ cells. Note on this clone: Other DNA variants within this sample encode the same CDR3.

Germline V gene lookup returns CDR1 SGHRS and CDR2 YFSETQ. CDR3 length: 14 residues. V shed 3 bases, J shed 4 bases, and the junction held 5 bases outside the gene matches. Each PCR replicate from the sorted subsets contained 150 to 250 ng DNA, which is some 30,000 T cell genomes. Assay: immunoSEQ multiplex PCR; the TCRdb copy retains only in-frame clones and omits some. Here the sample spans about 1,900,000 clones, approximately 94% being singletons. The genes are TRBV5-1 and TRBJ1-1, with TRBD1 matching 8 bases. Sequenced sample: naive CD8+ T cells sorted from blood. This receptor was taken from a man aged 18 to 30 in good health. The CDR3 loop is CASSSGTGVTEAFF. The CDR3 DNA is TGCGCCAGCAGCTCCGGGACAGGAGTCACTGAAGCTTTCTTT. Using reference TRBV5-1 and TRBJ1-1 for the parts outside the CDR3, the full variable domain is KAGVTQTPRYLIKTRGQQVTLSCSPISGHRSVSWYQQTPGQGLQFLFEYFSETQRNKGNFPGRFSGRQFSNSRSEMNVSTLELGDSALYLCASSSGTGVTEAFFGQGTRLTVV.